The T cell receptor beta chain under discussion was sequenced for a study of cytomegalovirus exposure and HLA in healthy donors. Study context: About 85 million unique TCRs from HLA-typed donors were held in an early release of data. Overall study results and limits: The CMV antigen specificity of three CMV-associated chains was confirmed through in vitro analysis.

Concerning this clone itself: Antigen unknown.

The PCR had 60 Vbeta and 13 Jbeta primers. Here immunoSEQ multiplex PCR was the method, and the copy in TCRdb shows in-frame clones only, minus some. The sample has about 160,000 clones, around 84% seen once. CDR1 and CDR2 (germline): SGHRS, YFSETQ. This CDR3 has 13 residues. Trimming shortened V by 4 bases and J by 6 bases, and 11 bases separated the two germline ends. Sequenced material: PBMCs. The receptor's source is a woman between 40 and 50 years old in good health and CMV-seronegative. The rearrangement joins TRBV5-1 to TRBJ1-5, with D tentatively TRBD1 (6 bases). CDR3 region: CASSVQGSQPQHF. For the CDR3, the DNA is TGCGCCAGCAGCGTACAGGGTAGTCAGCCCCAGCATTTT.